These T cell receptor beta chains were read from a single sample in a study of blood T cells in healthy people across ages. TCRdb itself ran the 5' RACE reads through MiXCR, one entry per CDR3 protein. Here the sample spans fewer than 1.5 million distinct CDR3 sequences, around 42% being singletons. Sequencing was carried out using blood. The source is a woman aged 18-30 years in good health. Each CDR3 is given with its conserved first and last residue. The D gene is left open where the match is weak. The size of a clone is reported for some rows only, either as once, few or many, or as a class for expanded clones.

D gene	V gene	clone size	J gene	CDR3 protein	CDR3 DNA
TRBD2	TRBV20-1	NA	TRBJ2-3	CSARSLAGERDTQYF	TGCAGTGCTAGGTCTCTAGCGGGAGAGCGGGATACGCAGTATTTT
NA	TRBV3-1	few	TRBJ1-1	CASSLWGATEAFF	TGTGCCAGCAGCCTCTGGGGGGCCACTGAAGCTTTCTTT
NA	TRBV7-7	NA	TRBJ2-3	CASSSGLSGTDTQYF	TGTGCTAGCAGCTCGGGACTCTCAGGGACAGATACGCAGTATTTT
NA	TRBV7-9	NA	TRBJ2-5	CASSLWGEGYQETQYF	TGTGCCAGCAGCTTATGGGGAGAGGGGTACCAAGAGACCCAGTACTTC
TRBD2	TRBV11-2	NA	TRBJ2-5	CASYAGGYEQYF	TGTGCCAGCTATGCGGGGGGCTATGAGCAGTACTTC
NA	TRBV5-6	NA	TRBJ1-2	CASSRDRDKVIYGYTF	TGTGCCAGCAGCCGAGACCGGGACAAGGTCATCTATGGCTACACCTTC
NA	TRBV2	once	TRBJ1-1	CASSERVGGVTEAFF	TGTGCCAGCAGTGAAAGGGTGGGGGGAGTGACTGAAGCTTTCTTT
NA	TRBV7-2	NA	TRBJ1-6	CASSRGSPLHF	TGTGCCAGCAGCAGGGGTTCACCCCTCCACTTT
NA	TRBV29-1	NA	TRBJ2-1	CSVEFASPNSYNEQFF	TGCAGCGTTGAATTCGCTAGCCCTAACTCCTACAATGAGCAGTTCTTC
TRBD1	TRBV6-1	NA	TRBJ1-2	CASIPYRSTGGNYGYTF	TGTGCCAGCATCCCCTACCGTTCGACAGGGGGCAACTATGGCTACACCTTC
NA	TRBV5-1	NA	TRBJ2-7	CASSPRQVGNEQYF	TGCGCCAGCAGCCCTAGACAGGTTGGAAATGAGCAGTACTTC
NA	TRBV6-5	NA	TRBJ2-1	CASSYLSGRGRNEQFF	TGTGCCAGCAGTTACCTATCGGGACGAGGTAGGAATGAGCAGTTCTTC
NA	TRBV6-6	many	TRBJ1-4	CASSPPGEKLFF	TGTGCCAGCAGCCCCCCCGGGGAAAAACTGTTTTTT
NA	TRBV20-1	NA	TRBJ1-2	CSASAVGYGYTF	TGCAGTGCTAGTGCGGTCGGCTATGGCTACACCTTC
NA	TRBV19	few	TRBJ2-1	CASSTITGPSNEQFF	TGTGCCAGTAGTACAATCACCGGGCCCTCAAATGAGCAGTTCTTC
NA	TRBV6-1	NA	TRBJ2-1	CASRKRGATSSYNEQFF	TGTGCCAGCAGAAAGAGGGGAGCCACGAGCTCCTACAATGAGCAGTTCTTC
NA	TRBV4-1	NA	TRBJ1-6	CASSQALSSPLHF	TGCGCCAGCAGCCAGGCCTTAAGTTCACCCCTCCACTTT
NA	TRBV20-1	few	TRBJ2-7	CSALNRDARYEQYF	TGCAGTGCTCTAAACCGGGACGCCAGATACGAGCAGTACTTC
NA	TRBV4-1	NA	TRBJ1-4	CASSHLTDTNEKLFF	TGCGCCAGCAGCCACCTGACGGATACTAATGAAAAACTGTTTTTT
NA	TRBV21-1	NA	TRBJ2-1	CASRSTSGRLNNEQFF	TGTGCCAGCAGGTCGACTAGCGGGAGGTTAAACAATGAGCAGTTCTTC
TRBD2	TRBV27	NA	TRBJ2-1	CASSSLRTSGGPTYNEQFF	TGTGCCAGCAGCTCCCTCAGGACTAGCGGGGGGCCGACCTACAATGAGCAGTTCTTC
NA	TRBV5-1	once	TRBJ2-2	CASIPGTNTGELFF	TGCGCCAGCATCCCTGGTACGAACACCGGGGAGCTGTTTTTT
NA	TRBV6-1	NA	TRBJ1-5	CASSEARKNYQPQHF	TGTGCCAGCAGTGAAGCGAGGAAAAACTATCAGCCCCAGCATTTT
NA	TRBV14	few	TRBJ1-2	CASSPAQGLGYGYTF	TGTGCCAGCAGCCCTGCCCAGGGGCTGGGCTATGGCTACACCTTC
NA	TRBV5-5	NA	TRBJ1-5	CASSPAPPYSNQPQHF	TGTGCCAGCAGCCCTGCCCCACCTTATAGCAATCAGCCCCAGCATTTT
TRBD2	TRBV7-6	few	TRBJ2-1	CASSLGGGLAGRSYNEQFF	TGTGCCAGCAGCTTAGGGGGGGGACTAGCGGGCCGCTCCTACAATGAGCAGTTCTTC
TRBD1	TRBV6-5	NA	TRBJ2-7	CASSWGQGESYEQYF	TGTGCCAGCAGCTGGGGACAGGGAGAGTCCTACGAGCAGTACTTC
NA	TRBV5-1	NA	TRBJ2-5	CASSVELGQTQYF	TGCGCCAGCAGCGTGGAGTTAGGACAGACCCAGTACTTC